Listed here are 28 T cell receptor beta chains from one sample, sequenced in a study of technical replicates of blood from a few donors (dated by TCRdb to the late 2010s). Receptors were amplified or captured by the immunoSEQ multiplex PCR assay. TCRdb took this table from immuneACCESS and kept in-frame rearrangements with V and J called. Such tables lack part of the clones; where checked against another copy, unresolved V genes explain under half of the gap, and the rest is unexplained. This sample holds about 13,000 clones; approximately 86% were observed only once. Jointly, the top ten make up approximately 10% of the sample. Sequencing used PBMCs. Source of these receptors: a human donor in good health.

The CDR3 coding sequence is TGTGCCAGCAGTATAATTGGTTTTGGGGCCACCGGGGAGCTGTTTTTT. It specifies CASSIIGFGATGELFF. The rearrangement uses TRBV27 and TRBJ2-2, with a possible D match to TRBD1 (5 bases). The length of the CDR3 is 16 residues. Looked up from germline, CDR1 is MNHEY and CDR2 is SMNVEV (reference sequence). V was trimmed by 5 bases and J by 4 bases, leaving 17 bases between them.

The genes are TRBV19 and TRBJ1-1, with 7 bases matching TRBD1. The germline CDR1 and CDR2 sequences are LNHDA and SQIVND (reference sequence). The V segment lost 7 bases and the J segment 4 bases; nucleotides outside the gene matches: 6. The CDR3 covers 13 residues. This chain's CDR3 is CASKPGGITEAFF. The CDR3 DNA is TGTGCCAGTAAACCAGGGGGGATCACTGAAGCTTTCTTT.

This rearrangement joins TRBV7-9 to TRBJ2-2, with TRBD2 as a possible D gene (5 bases). Germline V gene sequence: CDR1 SEHNR, CDR2 FQNEAQ (reference sequence). The CDR3 consists of 12 residues. Trimming cost V 6 bases and J 6 bases, with 8 bases left between them. CDR3 in DNA: TGTGCCAGCAGTCGGGATCCCGGGGAGCTGTTTTTT. It translates to CASSRDPGELFF.

This clone was found once. The V gene is TRBV28, the J gene TRBJ1-2, with 10 bases matching TRBD1. The junction had 8 bases not matched to a gene; V was cut back by 5 bases and J by 8 bases. Germline V gene lookup returns CDR1 MDHEN and CDR2 SYDVKM. This CDR3 has 14 amino acids. CDR3 in DNA: TGTGCCAGCAGTCGAACCCGGGACAGGGGCGGCTACACCTTC. Encoded protein: CASSRTRDRGGYTF.

The chain links TRBV30 to TRBJ1-6; no firm D call. The CDR3 length is 12 residues. Germline loops: CDR1 GTSNPN, CDR2 SVGIG (reference sequence). V dropped 1 base and J dropped 13 bases, with 11 bases sitting between them. In nucleotides, the CDR3 is TGTGCCTGGAGTGAAGCGCCTGATCCCCTCCACTTT. Amino acid sequence: CAWSEAPDPLHF. Looking up the rest from reference TRBV30 and TRBJ1-6 gives the full variable domain: SQTIHQWPATLVQPVGSPLSLECTVEGTSNPNLYWYRQAAGRGLQLLFYSVGIGQISSEVPQNLSASRPQDRQFILSSKKLLLSDSGFYLCAWSEAPDPLHFGNGTRLTVT.

V gene TRBV5-1 combines with J gene TRBJ2-7; unclear D gene. The V gene lost 1 base and the J gene lost 6 bases, with 11 bases spanning the gap. The CDR3 has 13 residues. CDR1 is SGHRS and CDR2 is YFSETQ in the germline V gene. CDR3 bases: TGCGCCAGCAGCTTGACAGATTTTTCCGAGCAGTACTTC. Translating it yields CASSLTDFSEQYF.

J is TRBJ2-3 and V is TRBV10-2, with a tentative D call TRBD2 (5 bases). The CDR3 totals 11 residues. The germline V gene has CDR1 WSHSY and CDR2 SAAADI. The V and J ends lost 6 bases and 7 bases respectively, with 8 bases between them. The CDR3 sequence: CASRSGNTQYF. DNA of the CDR3: TGCGCCAGCAGGAGCGGCAATACGCAGTATTTT.

The chain carries TRBV18 and TRBJ1-1; D is perhaps TRBD1 (6 bases). This CDR3 is built from 14 residues. Looked up from germline, CDR1 is KGHSH and CDR2 is LQKENI. V lost 2 bases, J lost 2 bases, and 9 bases lay in between. The CDR3 region is CASSPIQGNTEAFF. CDR3 nucleotide sequence: TGTGCCAGCTCACCAATACAGGGTAACACTGAAGCTTTCTTT.

This clone has only one observation. The V gene is TRBV25-1, the J gene TRBJ2-5; D possibly corresponds to TRBD1 (5 bases). The CDR3 has 13 residues. Trimming removed 3 bases at V and 4 bases at J, with 9 bases between. The germline CDR1 and CDR2 sequences are MGHDK and SYGVNS. The CDR3 protein is CASSDQGGETQYF. CDR3 nucleotides: TGTGCCAGCAGTGACCAGGGTGGAGAGACCCAGTACTTC.

In this sample, this clone turned up a few times. The V and J genes are TRBV5-1 and TRBJ2-7; TRBD1 might be the D (6 bases). The CDR3 contains 15 residues. V gave up 4 bases and J gave up 2 bases, with 16 bases separating them. Germline CDR1 and CDR2: SGHRS and YFSETQ. The CDR3 region is CASSVSGTTPYEQYF. DNA of the CDR3: TGCGCCAGCAGCGTTTCCGGGACAACCCCCTACGAGCAGTACTTC.

The rearrangement joins TRBV19 to TRBJ2-3; 9 nucleotides line up with TRBD2. Trimming cost V 3 bases and J 6 bases; bases outside gene matches: 4. CDR3 length: 14 residues. Germline V lookup: CDR1 LNHDA, CDR2 SQIVND (reference sequence). CDR3: CASSIGLAGDTQYF. The CDR3 region has the DNA TGTGCCAGTAGTATTGGTCTAGCGGGGGATACGCAGTATTTT.

The V gene is TRBV7-9, the J gene TRBJ2-2, with 11 positions matching TRBD2. The CDR3 covers 18 residues. Per germline, CDR1 SEHNR and CDR2 FQNEAQ (reference sequence). Trimming at V came to 5 bases and at J to 6 bases, leaving 14 bases not matched to a gene. CDR3 region: CASSIPPGLAGGSGELFF. CDR3 bases: TGTGCCAGCAGCATACCACCCGGTCTAGCGGGAGGATCCGGGGAGCTGTTTTTT.

The chain recombines TRBV4-1 with TRBJ2-1; D may be TRBD1 (6 bases). This CDR3 spans 17 amino acids. Germline CDR1 and CDR2: MGHRA and YSYEKL. Trimming removed 0 bases from V and 9 bases from J, with 21 bases in between. The DNA of the CDR3 is TGCGCCAGCAGCCAAGATGTGGTACAGGGCGGATCAATTGAGCAGTTCTTC. Translation gives CASSQDVVQGGSIEQFF.

The chain links TRBV2 to TRBJ2-3; 10 nucleotides agree with TRBD2. The CDR3 is 15 residues long. V shed 6 bases and J 3 bases; nucleotides not matched to a gene: 6. CDR1 and CDR2 from the germline V gene are SNHLY and FYNNEI. The CDR3 coding sequence is TGTGCCAGCAGGGCGGGACTAGCGTATACAGATACGCAGTATTTT. Protein: CASRAGLAYTDTQYF. The full variable domain, in which reference TRBV2 and TRBJ2-3 provide the parts outside the CDR3, is EPEVTQTPSHQVTQMGQEVILRCVPISNHLYFYWYRQILGQKVEFLVSFYNNEISEKSEIFDDQFSVERPDGSNFTLKIRSTKLEDSAMYFCASRAGLAYTDTQYFGPGTRLTVL.

This chain links TRBV14 with TRBJ2-3; 7 bases are shared with TRBD1. Germline V gene sequence: CDR1 SGHDN, CDR2 FVKESK. The CDR3 loop spans 17 amino acids. Trimming took 4 bases from V and 2 from J; bases not matched to a gene: 12. CDR3 bases: TGTGCCAGCAGCCCATACAGGGGCTCCGGTCCCACAGATACGCAGTATTTT. Encoded protein: CASSPYRGSGPTDTQYF.

This clone was counted between two and nine times. This CDR3 reads CASSPRIRLNYEQYF. In nucleotides, the CDR3 is TGTGCCAGCAGCCCACGGATTAGACTGAACTACGAGCAGTACTTC. This rearrangement joins TRBV27 to TRBJ2-7; D call uncertain. This CDR3 has 15 residues. CDR1 is MNHEY, CDR2 SMNVEV, per germline (reference sequence). V was pared by 6 bases and J by 3 bases, with 18 bases between.

V usage is TRBV5-6 and J usage is TRBJ2-7; 10 bases agree with TRBD1. Germline CDR1 and CDR2: SGHDT and YYEEEE. The CDR3 is made up of 14 amino acids. V shed 3 bases, J shed 1 base, and the junction held 1 base outside the gene matches. CDR3 coding DNA: TGTGCCAGCAGCTGGGGACAGGGGTCCTACGAGCAGTACTTC. Protein sequence: CASSWGQGSYEQYF.

V usage is TRBV19 and J usage is TRBJ2-1; 7 nucleotides match TRBD1. CDR1 LNHDA and CDR2 SQIVND come from the germline V gene (reference sequence). V shed 7 bases and J 4 bases; nucleotides not matched to a gene: 7. The CDR3 sequence is 14 residues long. The DNA of the CDR3 is TGTGCCAGTAAGCCGGGACAGTGGTACAATGAGCAGTTCTTC. It specifies CASKPGQWYNEQFF.

The V and J genes are TRBV6-1 and TRBJ1-2; 10 bases are shared with TRBD1. The CDR3 spans 15 residues. Germline CDR1 and CDR2: MNHNS and SASEGT. Trimming at V came to 4 bases and at J to 3 bases, leaving 5 bases not matched to a gene. CDR3 residues: CASSVGTGEYYGYTF. CDR3 DNA sequence: TGTGCCAGCAGTGTCGGGACAGGGGAATACTATGGCTACACCTTC.

This chain links TRBV30 with TRBJ1-5, with D maybe TRBD1 (6 bases). CDR3 length: 13 residues. Germline assignment: CDR1 GTSNPN and CDR2 SVGIG (reference sequence). Trimming removed 2 bases from V and 4 bases from J, with 9 bases in between. CDR3 residues: CAWSRQENQPQHF. CDR3 sequence (DNA): TGTGCCTGGAGTCGACAGGAAAATCAGCCCCAGCATTTT. Full variable domain (outside the CDR3, taken from reference TRBV30 and TRBJ1-5): SQTIHQWPATLVQPVGSPLSLECTVEGTSNPNLYWYRQAAGRGLQLLFYSVGIGQISSEVPQNLSASRPQDRQFILSSKKLLLSDSGFYLCAWSRQENQPQHFGDGTRLSIL.

This clone was counted once. The chain has TRBV6-6 and TRBJ1-5; D gene unclear. Per the germline V gene, CDR1 is MNHNY and CDR2 is SVGAGI (reference sequence). This CDR3 spans 12 amino acids. V lost 4 bases, J lost 5 bases, and 6 bases lay in between. The CDR3 nucleotides are TGTGCCAGCAGTTTGGAGGATCAGCCCCAGCATTTT. Translating gives CASSLEDQPQHF.

In DNA, the CDR3 is TGTGCCAGCAGCACACTGACAGGGATATCAGAGACCCAGTACTTC. This sequence encodes CASSTLTGISETQYF. The chain couples TRBV9 to TRBJ2-5; 7 nucleotides match TRBD1. The V gene end was trimmed by 4 bases and the J gene end by 4 bases; junction bases not matched to a gene: 10. The CDR3 has 15 amino acids. Germline CDR1 SGDLS, CDR2 YYNGEE. Supplemented by reference TRBV9 and TRBJ2-5, the full variable domain reads DSGVTQTPKHLITATGQRVTLRCSPRSGDLSVYWYQQSLDQGLQFLIQYYNGEERAKGNILERFSAQQFPDLHSELNLSSLELGDSALYFCASSTLTGISETQYFGPGTRLLVL.

V is TRBV28 and J is TRBJ2-1; 12 positions agree with TRBD1. This CDR3 contains 16 residues. Germline V gene lookup returns CDR1 MDHEN and CDR2 SYDVKM. Trimming removed 5 bases from V and 7 bases from J; junction bases left unmatched: 9. The CDR3 region has the DNA TGTGCCAGCAGTGTCACCGGGACAGGGGGCAGAAATGAGCAGTTCTTC. Translation: CASSVTGTGGRNEQFF.

This chain joins TRBV5-1 and TRBJ1-4; perhaps TRBD1 as D (6 bases). Looked up from germline, CDR1 is SGHRS and CDR2 is YFSETQ. V was shortened by 4 bases and J by 8 bases, with 18 bases between the two germline ends. There are 15 residues in the CDR3. CDR3 in amino acids: CASSLGQIETEKLFF. In nucleotides, the CDR3 is TGCGCCAGCAGCCTCGGACAGATTGAGACGGAAAAACTGTTTTTT.

The genes are TRBV6-1 and TRBJ2-7; 8 positions match TRBD1. This CDR3 contains 14 residues. CDR1 is MNHNS and CDR2 is SASEGT in the germline V gene. J was trimmed by 5 bases and V by 3 bases; bases with no gene match: 6. The CDR3 is CASSDRGLSDEQYF. CDR3 sequence (DNA): TGTGCCAGCAGTGACAGGGGGCTTAGTGACGAGCAGTACTTC.

The rearrangement joins TRBV28 to TRBJ1-5, with no clear D. The CDR3 has 15 residues. CDR1 is MDHEN and CDR2 is SYDVKM in the germline V gene. V dropped 7 bases and J dropped 0 bases, with 13 bases sitting between them. In DNA, the CDR3 is TGTGCCAGCACCCCCAGGTACCCTAGCAATCAGCCCCAGCATTTT. It translates to CASTPRYPSNQPQHF.

The J gene is TRBJ2-2, the V gene TRBV5-1; TRBD1 might be the D (6 bases). This CDR3 has 17 amino acids. V dropped 4 bases and J dropped 6 bases, with 22 bases sitting between them. CDR1 and CDR2 (germline): SGHRS, YFSETQ. The CDR3 DNA follows: TGCGCCAGCAGCCCCCAAGACTTTTCAGGGGCGGCCGGGGAGCTGTTTTTT. Amino acids: CASSPQDFSGAAGELFF.

This rearrangement joins TRBV5-6 to TRBJ1-1, with a tentative D call TRBD1 (5 bases). Germline CDR1 SGHDT, CDR2 YYEEEE. The V and J ends lost 4 bases and 4 bases respectively, with 17 bases between them. The CDR3 loop spans 15 amino acids. The CDR3 loop is CASSLRGREGTEAFF. DNA of the CDR3: TGTGCCAGCAGCCTACGGGGGAGGGAGGGCACTGAAGCTTTCTTT.